The rows below give T cell receptor beta chains drawn from one sample of a study of blood T cells in healthy people across ages. TCRdb passed the 5' RACE reads through MiXCR, listing each CDR3 protein once. Altogether some 290,000 distinct CDR3 sequences are present, about 25% being singletons, with the ten largest covering over 25%. Sequenced sample: blood. Receptors originate from a woman aged 65 to 85 in good health. Both conserved end residues are part of each CDR3. The D gene is left open where the match is weak. The listing skips clone size in some rows; elsewhere it reads once, few, many or a size class.

DNA	CDR3	J	size	V	D
TGTGCCACTCGAAAGGGGAATATGAACACCGAAGCTTTCTTT	CATRKGNMNTEAFF	TRBJ1-1	few	TRBV28	.
TGTGCCAGCACCACTCATCAGGGTGGAGATACGCAGTATTTT	CASTTHQGGDTQYF	TRBJ2-3	.	TRBV3-1	.
TGTGCCAGCAGCTCAATAGCGGGGATTAACTACGAGCAGTACTTC	CASSSIAGINYEQYF	TRBJ2-7	.	TRBV7-9	TRBD2
TGTGCCAGCAGTCTGCCCTACTACAATGAGCAGTTCTTC	CASSLPYYNEQFF	TRBJ2-1	few	TRBV28	.
TGTGCCAGCAGTCTTTTAGCGGGAGGAAGTTACAATGAGCAGTTCTTC	CASSLLAGGSYNEQFF	TRBJ2-1	few	TRBV6-1	TRBD2
TGTGCCAGCTCACCTGGGACTAGCGGGGGAATGTTACAGGGCAATGAGCAGTTCTTC	CASSPGTSGGMLQGNEQFF	TRBJ2-1	few	TRBV18	TRBD2
TGTGCCAGCAGCCAGTTGACAGGGGGCGCACAAGAGACCCAGTACTTC	CASSQLTGGAQETQYF	TRBJ2-5	.	TRBV11-2	TRBD1
TGTGCCAGCAGCCGACGTGACAGACAGAAGAGGATCGAGACCCAGTACTTC	CASSRRDRQKRIETQYF	TRBJ2-5	.	TRBV7-8	.
TGCAGTGCTAGAGCAGTTACCTTTAACACTGAAGCTTTCTTT	CSARAVTFNTEAFF	TRBJ1-1	few	TRBV20-1	.
TGCGCCAGCAGCTCGTTAGCGGGAGCCCACGAGCAGTACTTC	CASSSLAGAHEQYF	TRBJ2-7	few	TRBV5-1	TRBD2
TGTGCCAGCAGCTTATCACCGTCCTACAATGAGCAGTTCTTC	CASSLSPSYNEQFF	TRBJ2-1	few	TRBV7-3	.
TGTGCCAGCAGCGCTCGGGGGGGCCAAGGCTACACCTTC	CASSARGGQGYTF	TRBJ1-2	few	TRBV7-2	.
TGTGCCAGCAGTGAAAGAGGAGGACTAGCGGTTGTTATTGGTGAGCAGTTCTTC	CASSERGGLAVVIGEQFF	TRBJ2-1	many	TRBV2	TRBD2
TGTGCCAGCAGCTTCGAAGGTGTTCAGCCCCAGCATTTT	CASSFEGVQPQHF	TRBJ1-5	.	TRBV3-1	.
TGCGCCAGCAGCTTAGTACCGATAGAGTTTAAAGAGACCCAGTACTTC	CASSLVPIEFKETQYF	TRBJ2-5	.	TRBV5-1	.
TGTGCCAGCTCGCCCCCACTTGCCGGGGCGGTTGTGAATGAGCAGTTCTTC	CASSPPLAGAVVNEQFF	TRBJ2-1	.	TRBV18	.
TGTGCCAGCAGTGATACAGGATACGAGCAGTACTTC	CASSDTGYEQYF	TRBJ2-7	few	TRBV6-1	.
TGTGCCAGCAGCAGACCCCCCGGCCGGCCTCGGCATGAAAAACTGTTTTTT	CASSRPPGRPRHEKLFF	TRBJ1-4	few	TRBV12-3/TRBV12-4	.
TGCGCCAGCAGCATGGGAGGGCGGGAAACTGAAGCTTTCTTT	CASSMGGRETEAFF	TRBJ1-1	.	TRBV5-1	.
TGCAGTGCTGGTCCTCGGACAGCGGAGACCCAGTACTTC	CSAGPRTAETQYF	TRBJ2-5	many	TRBV20-1	.
TGTGCCAGTCACAGGGGGCCCAATCAGCCCCAGCATTTT	CASHRGPNQPQHF	TRBJ1-5	few	TRBV28	TRBD1
TGTGCCAGCAGACAAGACAGGAAGAGTCGGGAAAAACTGTTTTTT	CASRQDRKSREKLFF	TRBJ1-4	many	TRBV28	.
TGTGCCATCAGTGTCAATAGCGGGAGGGCCTACGAGCAGTACTTC	CAISVNSGRAYEQYF	TRBJ2-7	many	TRBV10-3	TRBD2
TGTGCCAGCAGTTTGTTGAGGACAGATTTCTACGAGCAGTACTTC	CASSLLRTDFYEQYF	TRBJ2-7	few	TRBV12-3/TRBV12-4	.
TGCAGTGCTAGGAGGGAACTAGCGGCAGATACGCAGTATTTT	CSARRELAADTQYF	TRBJ2-3	.	TRBV20-1	TRBD2
TGCAGTGCTAGACCCCCAGCGGGTAGCTCCTACGAGCAGTACTTC	CSARPPAGSSYEQYF	TRBJ2-7	few	TRBV20-1	.
TGTGCCAGCAGCCAGAGCGGGAGGGCCCTCTGGGAGCAGTTCTTC	CASSQSGRALWEQFF	TRBJ2-1	many	TRBV14	TRBD2
TGTGCCAGCAGCCAAGGGGCCACGGCTGGCTACACCTTC	CASSQGATAGYTF	TRBJ1-2	.	TRBV3-1	.
TGCAGTGCTATTAAAGCGGGAGCTACCCCGAGGAAGGATGAGCAGTTCTTC	CSAIKAGATPRKDEQFF	TRBJ2-1	few	TRBV20-1	TRBD2
TGCAGTGCTAGAGGTGATAGCGGGAGGGGAGAGACCCAGTACTTC	CSARGDSGRGETQYF	TRBJ2-5	once	TRBV20-1	TRBD2
TGTGCCAGCAGTCCCACGACCAAAGCCTACGAGCAGTACTTC	CASSPTTKAYEQYF	TRBJ2-7	.	TRBV12-3/TRBV12-4	.
TGCGCCAGCAGCTTGGAAACAGCGAACACCGGGGAGCTGTTTTTT	CASSLETANTGELFF	TRBJ2-2	few	TRBV5-1	.